These 8 T cell receptor beta chains originate from one sample sequenced in a study of blood T cell repertoires in COVID-19. Some clones are missing from TCRdb's copy, which holds only in-frame ones; the method was immunoSEQ multiplex PCR. The sample contains 90,000 or so clones, about 84% of which appear only once. The sample was peripheral blood. The origin of the receptors is a man older than 75 with active or convalescent COVID-19.

This chain links TRBV19 with TRBJ1-2; no firm D call. This CDR3 contains 16 residues. With 7 bases removed from V and 3 bases from J, the gap between germline ends came to 21 bases. Germline V lookup: CDR1 LNHDA, CDR2 SQIVND (reference sequence). In DNA form, the CDR3 reads TGTGCCAGTACCCGGAGGCGGGGTTTGAGGGACTATGGCTACACCTTC. Its protein product is CASTRRRGLRDYGYTF.

The gene calls are TRBV7-8 and TRBJ2-7, with D perhaps TRBD1 (6 bases). V was pared by 1 base and J by 1 base, with 20 bases between. This CDR3 comprises 18 residues. Germline CDR1 SGHVS, CDR2 FQNEAQ. The CDR3 region is CASSLGEGVRPSSYEQYF. CDR3 DNA: TGTGCCAGCAGCTTAGGAGAGGGGGTGAGGCCATCGTCCTACGAGCAGTACTTC.

This sequence joins TRBV20-1 and TRBJ2-1, with 16 bases fitting TRBD2. This CDR3 region has 17 residues. Trimming removed 3 bases from V and 10 bases from J; junction bases left unmatched: 12. Germline CDR1 DFQATT, CDR2 SNEGSKA (reference sequence). CDR3 DNA: TGCAGTGCTAGTCCGGGACTAGCGGGGGGGCGTCTGGAGGAGCAGTTCTTC. This sequence encodes CSASPGLAGGRLEEQFF.

With regard to this clone: Compared with germline, one end of the junction differs, possibly owing to a read error. The rearrangement joins TRBV4-1 to TRBJ1-5; tentative D call: TRBD1 (6 bases). Germline loops: CDR1 MGHRA, CDR2 YSYEKL. This CDR3 comprises 16 residues. CDR3 sequence: CASSEDHRVSNQPQHF. The CDR3 DNA reads TGCGCCAGCAGCGAAGACCACAGGGTAAGCAATCAGCCCCAGCATTTT.

This CDR3 is CASTEGGSRETQYF. CDR3 nucleotides: TGTGCCAGCACAGAGGGGGGGTCTCGAGAGACCCAGTACTTC. The V call is TRBV28, the J call TRBJ2-5, with D tentatively TRBD2 (7 bases). This CDR3 region has 14 residues. Trimming left V 7 bases short and J 4 bases short, with 16 bases between. Per the germline V gene, CDR1 is MDHEN and CDR2 is SYDVKM.

The chain couples TRBV6-5 to TRBJ1-3; TRBD1 might be the D (5 bases). This CDR3 has 14 residues. The ends were cut back, 6 bases at V and 3 bases at J, with 12 bases in the middle. Germline loops: CDR1 MNHEY, CDR2 SVGAGI. The CDR3 protein is CASSPGVIGNTIYF. CDR3 nucleotides: TGTGCCAGCAGCCCGGGGGTAATTGGAAACACCATATATTTT.

The J gene is TRBJ1-4, the V gene TRBV21-1; TRBD1 was called by the table and not checked on the DNA. TRBV21-1 is a recognized pseudogene. CDR3 size: 15 residues. DNA for the CDR3: TGTGCCAGCAGACCCTGTCAGGGGAAAGATGAAAAACTGTTTTTT. This codes for CASRPCQGKDEKLFF.

The chain has TRBV30 and TRBJ2-7; 9 bases agree with TRBD2. Trimming took 6 bases from V and 2 from J; bases not matched to a gene: 8. This CDR3 has 14 residues. Germline values: CDR1 GTSNPN, CDR2 SVGIG (reference sequence). The CDR3 loop is CACTRGGPPYEQYF. DNA of the CDR3: TGTGCCTGTACGCGGGGGGGTCCCCCCTACGAGCAGTACTTC.